Listed below are T cell receptor beta chains from one sample, sequenced in a study of long-term antiretroviral therapy in people with HIV. Sequenced by immunoSEQ multiplex PCR; TCRdb stores in-frame clones only, minus some. The table records approximately 34,000 clones, under 85% of them present only once. The material was unsorted PBMCs, obtained 1 year after starting antiretroviral therapy. Source of these receptors: a man younger than 35 with HIV. CDR3s include the opening cysteine and the closing phenylalanine or tryptophan. Fields, in order: V gene, J gene, CDR3 protein.

>TRBV15|TRBJ1-4
CATSRAQKLFF
>TRBV28|TRBJ1-2
CASSDPGLGQGNYGYTF
>TRBV6-5|TRBJ2-6
CASSRGGSGANVLTF
>TRBV5-4|TRBJ2-1
CASSSSGSSYNEQFF
>TRBV11-2|TRBJ1-1
CASSLDGGSEAFF
>TRBV6-5|TRBJ1-2
CASSYSITDRVYGYTF
>TRBV2|TRBJ1-1
CASSPAQSRLVAFF
>TRBV5-1|TRBJ1-2
CASSAFLPGGGYGYTF
>TRBV6-6|TRBJ1-4
CASSYSQLNEKLFF
>TRBV10-3|TRBJ2-7
CATSGGNYEQYF
>TRBV29-1|TRBJ2-2
CSVEGERELFF
>TRBV6-5|TRBJ2-7
CASRSFGEQYF
>TRBV19|TRBJ1-2
CASTPGAGNYGYTF
>TRBV19|TRBJ2-3
CASSLRDRFTDTQYF
>TRBV9|TRBJ2-3
CASSARQGAPDTQYF
>TRBV7-2|TRBJ2-4
CASSLALERPRNIQYF
>TRBV7-8|TRBJ2-7
CASSLAPLGEQYF
>TRBV5-5|TRBJ1-1
CASTLLNTEAFF
>TRBV27|TRBJ2-5
CASSTRDRGRGQETQYF
>TRBV25-1|TRBJ1-1
CASSERTFAAGEAFF
>TRBV4-1|TRBJ2-2
CASSQVGTSGRASTGELFF
>TRBV2|TRBJ2-1
CASSEVGTSGYNEQFF
>TRBV2|TRBJ2-7
CASGDRGASYEQYF
>TRBV28|TRBJ1-4
CASRSVREKLFF
>TRBV19|TRBJ2-7
CASSYGSGSASYEQYF
>TRBV7-9|TRBJ2-2
CASSFILQRQGELFF
>TRBV6-5|TRBJ2-7
CASRRENEQYF
>TRBV10-2|TRBJ2-2
CASNSRGRPRRNTGELFF
>TRBV11-1|TRBJ2-1
CASSYRGGLAYNEQFF
>TRBV4-1|TRBJ2-7
CASSQRTGRSYEQYF
>TRBV27|TRBJ2-1
CASSGGTSGYNEQFF
>TRBV29-1|TRBJ1-2
CSARADIYGYTF
>TRBV9|TRBJ2-2
CASSTRQGGSTGELFF
>TRBV7-2|TRBJ2-3
CASSPRRTSTDTQYF
>TRBV5-6|TRBJ2-7
CASSTEQGSYEQYF
>TRBV21-1|TRBJ2-7
CASSKFAPHAYEQYF
>TRBV11-2|TRBJ1-1
CASSHTWGRPDTEAFF
>TRBV5-1|TRBJ1-5
CASSVGQGPNQPQHF
>TRBV5-5|TRBJ2-5
CASRLGPGARVETQYF
>TRBV19|TRBJ2-7
CASSPTTGGEQYF
>TRBV4-3|TRBJ2-1
CASSQDTSGTYNEQFF
>TRBV27|TRBJ2-7
CASSLMGGPEQYF
>TRBV7-2|TRBJ1-5
CASSLGMVNQPQHF
>TRBV9|TRBJ2-7
CASSVGQDGYEQYF
>TRBV28|TRBJ2-5
CASSSLETQYF
>TRBV27|TRBJ2-1
CASSLSRRAEQFF
>TRBV10-3|TRBJ1-1
CAISLMPTRGQGVVAFF
>TRBV5-4|TRBJ1-2
CASGLGPWGEAANYGYTF
>TRBV7-2|TRBJ2-7
CASSYTYEQYF
>TRBV7-9|TRBJ2-2
CASSLGRVVRYTYTGELFF
>TRBV2|TRBJ2-2
CASSPGTGNTGELFF
>TRBV10-1|TRBJ1-1
CASRMGPNTEAFF
>TRBV28|TRBJ2-7
CASSLDVRGNEQYF
>TRBV19|TRBJ2-7
CASSIGTASSYEQYF